This T cell receptor (beta chain) stems from a study of T-cell memory formation after mild COVID-19 (dated by TCRdb to the early 2020s). Looking at the study overall: Most TCR sequence clusters were specific to one of the two donors. Two young, previously healthy adult volunteers, one female and one male, were included in the cohort. In a couple of donors, T-cell clones that expanded and contracted after mild COVID-19 were followed by sequencing TCRalpha and TCRbeta repertoires longitudinally.

The sequencer was an Illumina NovaSeq 6000. TCRalpha and TCRbeta cDNA libraries were constructed by 5'RACE with constant-segment primers, with sample barcodes and unique molecular identifiers being introduced. Trizol reagent was used to extract RNA from every sample. Amplification of the libraries took two PCR steps, and the second step added a second sample barcode plus Illumina TruSeq adapters. Libraries were sequenced on an Illumina NovaSeq with 2 x 150 bp paired-end reads. On the authors' methods: Demultiplexing of reads and collapsing into UMI-guided consensus sequences were performed with migec v1.2.7. With mixcr v2.1.11, UMI consensuses were aligned to TRA and TRB V and J templates and assembled into clonotypes. A clonotype was counted as expanded or contracted only when both edgeR and NoisET called the clonotype significant, with the noise models trained on biological replicates. edgeR calls used a false discovery rate-adjusted p below 0.01 and a log2 fold-change threshold of 1. As an exploratory analysis of dynamics, max-normalized trajectories of the 1000 most abundant clonotypes were examined by PCA with hierarchical clustering. Separately sequenced CD4+ and CD8+ repertoires were used to assign a CD4 or CD8 phenotype to each responding clone. TCRdb reanalyzed the raw reads on its own, using fastp at Q25 for trimming and MiXCR for clone calling, and kept in-frame beta chains. Each entry merges the rows of one CDR3 protein and shows their most common DNA and genes. The V and J calls here are based on TCRdb, not the publication. The sample table holds about 470,000 distinct CDR3 sequences, of which 20% to 25% were seen once. The top ten hold approximately 12% of the sample.

Regarding this clonotype: There is no known antigen for this receptor. Qualities for individual bases were not recorded, and no much larger clone is one base off.

Ficoll-Paque density gradient centrifugation was the method used to isolate PBMCs. General findings and caveats noted by the study authors: The study covered only a couple of mild cases, and larger cohorts including severe cases with pre-infection samples were considered necessary. Whether the second-wave clones peaking on day 37 were SARS-CoV-2 specific was not confirmed. Balanced CD4/CD8 phenotypes were observed for clones contracting from day 15 to 85, whereas a bias towards CD4+ was observed for a second wave of clones expanding from day 15 to 37. Contracting CD4+ clones were found mainly in CM and EM memory subsets, while CD8+ clones were enriched in EMRA. The detection of some responding clones in pre-infection memory suggests that pre-existing cross-reactive memory T cells joined the SARS-CoV-2 response.

The CDR3 holds 17 amino acids from the cysteine to the phenylalanine. Only the CDR3 portion is preserved as DNA: 51 bases, with reading frame beginning at the first base. The CDR1 and CDR2 encoded by the germline V gene are MNHEY and SVGEGT. The junction carries 12 bases between V and J, which are trimmed by 0 bases and 0 bases respectively. The sample consisted of PBMCs or a T cell subset sorted from them (not recorded which). The TCR originated in an adult woman who had mild COVID-19 (a few samples of this study predate the infection). The sample titles of this study are shuffled in the database, so cell type and time point are left out; the donor was told from shared clones. Recombination connected TRBV6-2 or TRBV6-3 to TRBJ2-1; TRBD1 is possibly the D segment (6 matching bases). This receptor has the CDR3 CASSYSSGESSYNEQFF. The bases are TGTGCCAGCAGTTACTCCTCAGGGGAGTCCTCCTACAATGAGCAGTTCTTC.